This T cell receptor beta chain stems from a study of graft-versus-host responses after intestinal transplantation. The table came from immunoSEQ multiplex PCR; TCRdb's copy has only in-frame clones and leaves some out. The sample has about 97,000 clones, about nine tenths seen once. CDR1 is SGHKS, CDR2 YYEKEE, per germline (reference sequence). The CDR3 covers 15 residues. Trimming shortened V by 0 bases and J by 0 bases, and 10 bases separated the two germline ends. This TCR came from a human patient who received an intestinal transplant, so some T cells may come from the graft donor. The input for sequencing was PBMCs, taken about 450 days after intestinal transplant. This chain uses TRBV5-5 with TRBJ2-7; D call uncertain. CDR3 amino acids: CASSLDPQSSYEQYF. In nucleotides, the CDR3 is TGTGCCAGCAGCTTGGACCCCCAGAGCTCCTACGAGCAGTACTTC.